Presented here are 10 T cell receptor beta chains from one specimen sequenced in a study of beta chain features in type 1 diabetes. Reverse transcription of all isolated RNA meant that expressed TCRB transcripts were sequenced. TCRdb's table, derived via immunoSEQ multiplex PCR, lists solely in-frame clones and lacks some. Among about half a million clones, approximately 10% were seen once, and the ten largest hold approximately 0.045%. The sequenced material came from naive CD4+ T cells from blood. All receptors come from a woman under 30 in good health.

This clone was seen a handful of times. The chain is built from TRBV9 and TRBJ2-1, with D perhaps matching TRBD2 (5 bases). V was trimmed by 0 bases and J by 2 bases, leaving 9 bases between them. Germline lookup yields CDR1 SGDLS and CDR2 YYNGEE. This CDR3 spans 15 amino acids. This chain's CDR3 is CASSVDGGTYNEQFF. The CDR3 DNA follows: TGTGCCAGCAGCGTAGATGGAGGAACCTACAATGAGCAGTTCTTC. The whole variable domain, remainder taken from reference TRBV9 and TRBJ2-1, is DSGVTQTPKHLITATGQRVTLRCSPRSGDLSVYWYQQSLDQGLQFLIQYYNGEERAKGNILERFSAQQFPDLHSELNLSSLELGDSALYFCASSVDGGTYNEQFFGPGTRLTVL.

The rearrangement links TRBV30 to TRBJ1-2, with 9 bases matching TRBD1. V lost 7 bases, J lost 5 bases, and 5 bases stayed unmatched. Germline V gene data show CDR1 as GTSNPN and CDR2 as SVGIG (reference sequence). The CDR3 has 12 amino acids. CDR3 region: CALTGGGYGYTF. CDR3 DNA sequence: TGTGCCTTGACAGGGGGAGGATATGGCTACACCTTC.

The gene calls are TRBV25-1 and TRBJ2-5, with D tentatively TRBD1 (7 bases). The CDR3 sequence is 15 residues long. The ends were cut back, 3 bases at V and 7 bases at J, with 18 bases in the middle. In germline, CDR1 is MGHDK, CDR2 SYGVNS. This CDR3 reads CASSDPRGVQGTQYF. CDR3 DNA: TGTGCCAGCAGTGATCCCAGGGGGGTCCAGGGGACCCAGTACTTC.

V and J are TRBV10-3 and TRBJ1-2, with no clear D. V shed 0 bases and J shed 2 bases, with 7 bases lying between them. CDR1 ENHRY and CDR2 SYGVKD come from the germline V gene. This CDR3 contains 14 residues. The DNA for the CDR3 is TGTGCCATCAGTGAGTCCGTGTGGAACTATGGCTACACCTTC. It codes for CAISESVWNYGYTF.

This clone was detected only a few times. Written as DNA, the CDR3 is TGCGCCAGCAGCCAGACAGGGGATGAGCAGTTCTTC. Protein product: CASSQTGDEQFF. V usage is TRBV4-1 and J usage is TRBJ2-1, with 8 bases that match TRBD1. V dropped 3 bases and J dropped 8; count of bases not matched to a gene: 0. The V gene's germline CDR1 is MGHRA and CDR2 YSYEKL. This CDR3 is built from 12 residues.

This clone occurred many times. J is TRBJ1-1 and V is TRBV10-3; D perhaps matches TRBD1 (6 bases). This CDR3 contains 14 residues. Germline V CDR1 and CDR2: ENHRY, SYGVKD. The V and J ends lost 2 bases and 4 bases respectively, with 11 bases between them. CDR3 nucleotides: TGTGCCATCAGTGAGGAGGACAGCGCCACTGAAGCTTTCTTT. It encodes CAISEEDSATEAFF.

CDR3 protein: CASSLVLMDTQYF. In DNA form, the CDR3 reads TGCGCCAGCAGCTTGGTCTTAATGGATACGCAGTATTTT. The chain uses TRBV5-1 and TRBJ2-3; D ambiguous. V was cut by 0 bases and J by 6 bases, with 8 bases left in between. CDR1 and CDR2 from the germline V gene are SGHRS and YFSETQ. The length of the CDR3 is 13 residues.

There are a few counts of this clone. The chain has TRBV19 and TRBJ2-6; D is ambiguous. The germline gives CDR1 LNHDA, CDR2 SQIVND (reference sequence). There are 14 residues in the CDR3. V dropped 7 bases and J dropped 1 base, with 8 bases sitting between them. The CDR3, as DNA: TGTGCCAGTACTCCGCCGTCTGGGGCCAACGTCCTGACTTTC. Its protein product is CASTPPSGANVLTF.

This clone was seen just once. The V and J genes are TRBV4-1 and TRBJ1-4, with TRBD1 as a possible D gene (5 bases). The CDR3 contains 17 residues. CDR1 is MGHRA and CDR2 is YSYEKL in the germline V gene. The V and J ends lost 4 bases and 8 bases respectively, with 23 bases between them. CDR3 amino acids: CASSRDGTSFLFEKLFF. The CDR3 nucleotides read TGCGCCAGCAGCCGAGACGGGACGTCCTTCCTTTTCGAAAAACTGTTTTTT.

Written as DNA, the CDR3 is TGTGCCTGGAGCCCGACAGGGATTAACTATGGCTACACCTTC. Its protein is CAWSPTGINYGYTF. The rearrangement joins TRBV30 to TRBJ1-2; 7 bases line up with TRBD1. The V segment lost 3 bases and the J segment 1 base; nucleotides outside the gene matches: 5. The CDR3 runs 14 residues. The V gene's germline CDR1 is GTSNPN and CDR2 SVGIG (reference sequence).